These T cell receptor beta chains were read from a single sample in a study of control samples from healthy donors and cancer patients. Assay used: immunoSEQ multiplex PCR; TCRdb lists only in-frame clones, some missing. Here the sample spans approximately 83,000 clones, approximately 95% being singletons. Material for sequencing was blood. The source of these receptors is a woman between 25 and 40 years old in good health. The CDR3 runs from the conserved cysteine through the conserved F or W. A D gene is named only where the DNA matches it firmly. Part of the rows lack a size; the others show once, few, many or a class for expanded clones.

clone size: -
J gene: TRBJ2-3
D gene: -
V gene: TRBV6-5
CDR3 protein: CASLPGSTDTQYF
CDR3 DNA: TGTGCCAGCCTCCCCGGTAGCACAGATACGCAGTATTTT

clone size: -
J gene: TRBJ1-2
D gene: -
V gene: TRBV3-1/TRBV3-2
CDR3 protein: CASSQALGSYGYTF
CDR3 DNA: TGTGCCAGCAGCCAGGCCTTGGGCTCCTATGGCTACACCTTC

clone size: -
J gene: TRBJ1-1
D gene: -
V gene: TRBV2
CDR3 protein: CATRVKMNTEAFF
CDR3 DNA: TGTGCCACCCGAGTAAAAATGAACACTGAAGCTTTCTTT

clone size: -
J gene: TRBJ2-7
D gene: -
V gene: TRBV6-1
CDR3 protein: CASSEVGGANYEQYF
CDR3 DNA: TGTGCCAGCAGTGAAGTTGGGGGGGCCAACTACGAGCAGTACTTC

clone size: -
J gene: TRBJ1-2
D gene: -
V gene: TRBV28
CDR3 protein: CASSLMGPAGYGYTF
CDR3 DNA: TGTGCCAGCAGTTTAATGGGCCCAGCGGGCTATGGCTACACCTTC

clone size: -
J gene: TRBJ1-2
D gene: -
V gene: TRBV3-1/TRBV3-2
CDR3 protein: CASSQEQLPNYGYTF
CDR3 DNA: TGTGCCAGCAGCCAAGAACAACTGCCCAACTATGGCTACACCTTC

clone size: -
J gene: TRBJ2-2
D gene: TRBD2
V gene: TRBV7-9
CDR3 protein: CASSRSAGEGTGELFF
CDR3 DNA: TGTGCCAGCAGCCGGAGCGCGGGAGAGGGAACCGGGGAGCTGTTTTTT

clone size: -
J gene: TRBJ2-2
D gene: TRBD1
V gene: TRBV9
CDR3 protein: CASRGTGDTGELFF
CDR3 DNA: TGTGCCAGCAGGGGGACAGGAGACACCGGGGAGCTGTTTTTT

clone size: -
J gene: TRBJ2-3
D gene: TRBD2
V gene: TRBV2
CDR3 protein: CASRLAGASTDTQYF
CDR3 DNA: TGTGCCAGCAGGCTAGCGGGTGCTAGCACAGATACGCAGTATTTT

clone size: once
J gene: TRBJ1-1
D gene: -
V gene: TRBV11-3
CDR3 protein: CASSLGQNTEAFF
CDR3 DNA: TGTGCCAGCAGCTTGGGGCAGAACACTGAAGCTTTCTTT

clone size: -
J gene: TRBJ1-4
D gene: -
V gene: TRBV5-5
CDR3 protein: CASSGSAGVEKLFF
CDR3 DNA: TGTGCCAGCAGCGGGTCAGCGGGGGTTGAAAAACTGTTTTTT

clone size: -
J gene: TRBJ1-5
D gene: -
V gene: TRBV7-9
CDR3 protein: CASSWDGSQPQHF
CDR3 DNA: TGTGCCAGCAGCTGGGACGGCAGCCAGCCCCAGCATTTT

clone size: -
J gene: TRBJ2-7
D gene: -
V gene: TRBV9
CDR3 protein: CASSVGGVSYEQYF
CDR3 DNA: TGTGCCAGCAGCGTAGGAGGTGTCTCCTACGAGCAGTACTTC

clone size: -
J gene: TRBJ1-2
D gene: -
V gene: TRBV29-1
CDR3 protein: CSVDREGYGYTF
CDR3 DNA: TGCAGCGTTGACAGAGAAGGCTATGGCTACACCTTC

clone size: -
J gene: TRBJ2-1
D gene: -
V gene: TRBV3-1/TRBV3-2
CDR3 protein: CASSPFDGKYNEQFF
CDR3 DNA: TGTGCCAGCAGCCCGTTCGACGGAAAATACAATGAGCAGTTCTTC

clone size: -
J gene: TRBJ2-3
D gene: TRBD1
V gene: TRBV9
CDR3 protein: CATSTGTGVFDTQYF
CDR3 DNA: TGTGCCACATCGACCGGGACAGGGGTTTTTGATACGCAGTATTTT